In this sample, the clone carrying this T cell receptor (beta chain) turned up a few times. The data were taken from a study of blood T cells in healthy people across ages. The trim removed 1 base at V and 5 bases at J, leaving 11 bases unmatched. Germline CDR1 and CDR2: LGHNA and YNFKEQ. This CDR3 is 17 amino acids long. PCR was performed a second time for about 7 to 12 cycles using a sample-barcoded 5' primer and a J-beta primer mix. Each CDR3 protein is one row after TCRdb ran MiXCR on the 5' RACE reads. Among over 750,000 distinct CDR3 sequences listed, 20% to 30% were seen once. The sample was also reused in another study, on T cells of mothers and their children.

The receptor was derived from a boy younger than 18 in good health. The specimen sequenced was blood. V and J are TRBV4-2 and TRBJ1-1, with 9 bases matching TRBD1. CDR3 residues: CASSQGSQTGGRTEAFF. CDR3 sequence (DNA): TGTGCCAGCAGCCAAGGGTCACAGACAGGGGGGAGGACTGAAGCTTTCTTT.